The entry that follows covers one T cell receptor (beta chain) sequence. The antigen is unknown. This record belongs to a study of OX40 agonist ivuxolimab in advanced cancers. Overall study context: People in dose escalation had one of these cancers: hepatocellular carcinoma, melanoma, renal cell or head and neck cancer.

Sequencing was performed with immunoSEQ multiplex PCR; in TCRdb, only in-frame clones are kept and a portion is missing. The data show about 27,000 clones, approximately 86% seen once. Individuals having autoimmune disease history or systemic immunosuppression were not enrolled. The study, taken as a whole, reports: The study observed clonal expansion of CD4+ and CD8+ blood T cells by week 6 at 0.1 to 3.0 mg/kg. It was not determined which antigens were specifically recognized by the peripheral T cells that had undergone clonal expansion.

This TCR was sampled from an adult with an advanced solid tumor such as melanoma, head and neck, liver or kidney cancer. The input for sequencing was CD4+ or CD8+ T cells sorted from blood, taken in a trial of the OX40 agonist ivuxolimab.

The CDR3 bases are TGTGCCAGCAGTGAATTCGGAATCAGCTCCTACGAGCAGTACTTC. Translating it yields CASSEFGISSYEQYF. The rearrangement links TRBV6-1 to TRBJ2-7; D not resolved. The V and J ends lost 2 bases and 0 bases respectively, with 11 bases between them. Germline V gene sequence: CDR1 MNHNS, CDR2 SASEGT. This CDR3 has 15 amino acids.